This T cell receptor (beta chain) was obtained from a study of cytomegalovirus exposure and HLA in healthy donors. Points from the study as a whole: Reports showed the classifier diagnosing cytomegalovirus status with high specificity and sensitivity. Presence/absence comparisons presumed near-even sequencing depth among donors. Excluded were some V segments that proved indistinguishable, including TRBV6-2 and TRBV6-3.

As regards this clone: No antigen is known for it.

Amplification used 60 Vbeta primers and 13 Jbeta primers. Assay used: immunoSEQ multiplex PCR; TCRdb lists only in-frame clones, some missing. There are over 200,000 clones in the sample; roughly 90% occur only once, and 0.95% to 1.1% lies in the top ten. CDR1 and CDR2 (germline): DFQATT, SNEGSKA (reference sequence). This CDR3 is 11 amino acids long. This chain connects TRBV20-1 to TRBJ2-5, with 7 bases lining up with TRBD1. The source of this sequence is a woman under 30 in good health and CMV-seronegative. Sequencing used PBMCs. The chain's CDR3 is CRTGDQETQYF. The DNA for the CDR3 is TGCAGAACAGGGGATCAAGAGACCCAGTACTTC.